The rows below give T cell receptor beta chains drawn from one sample of a study of cytomegalovirus exposure and HLA in healthy donors. Sequencing used immunoSEQ multiplex PCR; TCRdb keeps in-frame clones, though not all of them. The sample has some 220,000 clones; around four fifths are singletons. The sequencing sample was made of PBMCs. Every receptor here comes from a woman between 55 and 75 years old in good health and CMV-seropositive. Both conserved end residues are part of each CDR3. The D gene is left open where the match is weak. Not every row has a clone size; where given, it reads once, few, many or a size class.

D gene: -; J gene: TRBJ2-3; clone size: -; V gene: TRBV5-5; CDR3 protein: CASSLEFGGTTDTQYF; CDR3 DNA: TGTGCCAGCAGCTTGGAATTCGGCGGGACGACAGATACGCAGTATTTT
D gene: -; J gene: TRBJ1-1; clone size: -; V gene: TRBV30; CDR3 protein: CAWNKLNTEAFF; CDR3 DNA: TGTGCCTGGAATAAGCTGAACACTGAAGCTTTCTTT
D gene: -; J gene: TRBJ2-7; clone size: -; V gene: TRBV5-1; CDR3 protein: CASSLGGAGFPYEQYF; CDR3 DNA: TGCGCCAGCAGCTTGGGTGGGGCAGGTTTTCCCTACGAGCAGTACTTC
D gene: TRBD1; J gene: TRBJ1-2; clone size: -; V gene: TRBV30; CDR3 protein: CAWTEGATPTGGYTF; CDR3 DNA: TGTGCCTGGACCGAGGGGGCCACCCCAACTGGGGGCTACACCTTC
D gene: TRBD1; J gene: TRBJ2-7; clone size: -; V gene: TRBV9; CDR3 protein: CASSIGTGGRDEQYF; CDR3 DNA: TGTGCCAGCAGCATCGGGACAGGGGGCAGGGACGAGCAGTACTTC
D gene: TRBD2; J gene: TRBJ2-1; clone size: -; V gene: TRBV7-2; CDR3 protein: CASSPSSSGAYNEQFF; CDR3 DNA: TGTGCCAGCAGCCCGTCGTCTAGCGGGGCTTACAATGAGCAGTTCTTC
D gene: TRBD1; J gene: TRBJ1-5; clone size: once; V gene: TRBV30; CDR3 protein: CAWGQGANQPQHF; CDR3 DNA: TGTGCCTGGGGACAGGGGGCAAATCAGCCCCAGCATTTT
D gene: TRBD1; J gene: TRBJ1-1; clone size: -; V gene: TRBV6-4; CDR3 protein: CASSDRVDRGVAEAFF; CDR3 DNA: TGTGCCAGCAGTGATCGCGTCGACAGGGGGGTTGCTGAAGCTTTCTTT
D gene: -; J gene: TRBJ2-7; clone size: few; V gene: TRBV7-9; CDR3 protein: CASSPLYEQYF; CDR3 DNA: TGTGCCAGCAGCCCCCTCTACGAGCAGTACTTC
D gene: -; J gene: TRBJ1-1; clone size: -; V gene: TRBV10-3; CDR3 protein: CAISEQGNTEAFF; CDR3 DNA: TGTGCCATCAGTGAACAGGGGAACACTGAAGCTTTCTTT
D gene: -; J gene: TRBJ2-1; clone size: -; V gene: TRBV5-1; CDR3 protein: CASSSYRDFNNEQFF; CDR3 DNA: TGCGCCAGCAGCTCTTACCGGGACTTCAACAATGAGCAGTTCTTC
D gene: -; J gene: TRBJ2-7; clone size: -; V gene: TRBV27; CDR3 protein: CAPKRGGSYEQYF; CDR3 DNA: TGTGCCCCCAAGCGAGGGGGCTCCTACGAGCAGTACTTC
D gene: -; J gene: TRBJ1-5; clone size: few; V gene: TRBV18; CDR3 protein: CASSPGVREPQHF; CDR3 DNA: TGTGCCAGCTCACCGGGCGTTCGTGAGCCCCAGCATTTT
D gene: -; J gene: TRBJ1-2; clone size: -; V gene: TRBV27; CDR3 protein: CASSLRVDSYGYTF; CDR3 DNA: TGTGCCAGCAGTTTGAGGGTAGATAGCTATGGCTACACCTTC
D gene: TRBD2; J gene: TRBJ2-6; clone size: -; V gene: TRBV7-9; CDR3 protein: CASSHWRGSGANVLTF; CDR3 DNA: TGTGCCAGCAGCCATTGGCGGGGGTCTGGGGCCAACGTCCTGACTTTC
D gene: -; J gene: TRBJ1-1; clone size: -; V gene: TRBV30; CDR3 protein: CAWSSGGTEAFF; CDR3 DNA: TGTGCCTGGAGTTCGGGAGGGACTGAAGCTTTCTTT
D gene: TRBD1; J gene: TRBJ1-5; clone size: -; V gene: TRBV28; CDR3 protein: CASSLNRGGNQPQHF; CDR3 DNA: TGTGCCAGCAGTTTAAACAGGGGTGGCAATCAGCCCCAGCATTTT
D gene: TRBD2; J gene: TRBJ2-3; clone size: few; V gene: TRBV25-1; CDR3 protein: CASREVYTDTQYF; CDR3 DNA: TGTGCCAGCCGGGAGGTTTACACAGATACGCAGTATTTT
D gene: TRBD2; J gene: TRBJ2-1; clone size: once; V gene: TRBV7-9; CDR3 protein: CASRRSGGIGNEQFF; CDR3 DNA: TGTGCCAGCAGGAGAAGCGGGGGGATTGGCAATGAGCAGTTCTTC
D gene: TRBD1; J gene: TRBJ1-5; clone size: few; V gene: TRBV5-1; CDR3 protein: CASSLAPSTGDLNQPQHF; CDR3 DNA: TGCGCCAGCAGCTTGGCCCCCTCGACAGGGGATCTGAATCAGCCCCAGCATTTT
D gene: -; J gene: TRBJ1-6; clone size: -; V gene: TRBV5-1; CDR3 protein: CASSLGQINSPLHF; CDR3 DNA: TGCGCCAGCAGCTTGGGACAGATCAATTCACCCCTCCACTTT
D gene: TRBD1; J gene: TRBJ1-2; clone size: -; V gene: TRBV6-6; CDR3 protein: CASSYSRDSTNYGYTF; CDR3 DNA: TGTGCCAGCAGTTACTCCCGGGACAGTACTAACTATGGCTACACCTTC
D gene: TRBD2; J gene: TRBJ2-5; clone size: -; V gene: TRBV7-9; CDR3 protein: CASTSGGYQETQYF; CDR3 DNA: TGTGCCAGCACCTCGGGAGGGTACCAAGAGACCCAGTACTTC
D gene: TRBD2; J gene: TRBJ2-7; clone size: -; V gene: TRBV7-6; CDR3 protein: CASSLASPSGSGREQYF; CDR3 DNA: TGTGCCAGCAGCTTAGCGTCGCCTAGCGGGTCGGGACGGGAGCAGTACTTC
D gene: TRBD1; J gene: TRBJ2-7; clone size: once; V gene: TRBV7-9; CDR3 protein: CASSPGDRGSYEQYF; CDR3 DNA: TGTGCCAGCAGCCCAGGAGACAGGGGTTCCTACGAGCAGTACTTC
D gene: -; J gene: TRBJ2-3; clone size: -; V gene: TRBV7-7; CDR3 protein: CASSAGGFTDTQYF; CDR3 DNA: TGTGCCAGCAGCGCGGGCGGGTTCACAGATACGCAGTATTTT
D gene: -; J gene: TRBJ1-1; clone size: -; V gene: TRBV30; CDR3 protein: CALDRPTGRVNTEAFF; CDR3 DNA: TGTGCCTTAGACAGGCCCACTGGGAGGGTGAACACTGAAGCTTTCTTT
D gene: -; J gene: TRBJ1-4; clone size: -; V gene: TRBV21-1; CDR3 protein: CASSRGQGNNEKLFF; CDR3 DNA: TGTGCCAGCAGCCGGGGACAGGGCAATAATGAAAAACTGTTTTTT
D gene: -; J gene: TRBJ1-4; clone size: -; V gene: TRBV30; CDR3 protein: CAWSRLTTNEKLFF; CDR3 DNA: TGTGCCTGGAGTAGACTTACAACTAATGAAAAACTGTTTTTT